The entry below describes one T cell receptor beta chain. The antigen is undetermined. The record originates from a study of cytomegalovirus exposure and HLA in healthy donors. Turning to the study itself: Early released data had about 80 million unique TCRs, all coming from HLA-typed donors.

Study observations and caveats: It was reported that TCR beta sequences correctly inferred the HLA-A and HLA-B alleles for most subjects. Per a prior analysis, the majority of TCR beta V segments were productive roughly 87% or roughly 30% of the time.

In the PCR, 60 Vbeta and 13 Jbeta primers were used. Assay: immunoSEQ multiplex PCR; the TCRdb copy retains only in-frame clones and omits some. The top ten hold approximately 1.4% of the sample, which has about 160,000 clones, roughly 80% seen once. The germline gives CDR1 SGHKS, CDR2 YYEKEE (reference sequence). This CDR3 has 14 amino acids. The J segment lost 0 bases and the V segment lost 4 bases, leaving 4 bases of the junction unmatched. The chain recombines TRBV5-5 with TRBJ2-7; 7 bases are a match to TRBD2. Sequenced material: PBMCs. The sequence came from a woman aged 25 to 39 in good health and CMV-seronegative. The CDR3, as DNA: TGTGCCAGCAGCCCAGGGAGGGTCTCCTACGAGCAGTACTTC. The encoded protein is CASSPGRVSYEQYF. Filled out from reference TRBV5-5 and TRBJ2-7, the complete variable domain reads DAGVTQSPTHLIKTRGQQVTLRCSPISGHKSVSWYQQVLGQGPQFIFQYYEKEERGRGNFPDRFSARQFPNYSSELNVNALLLGDSALYLCASSPGRVSYEQYFGPGTRLTVT.